This T cell receptor beta chain derives from a study of blood T cell repertoires in COVID-19. This clone was detected once. Produced via immunoSEQ multiplex PCR; TCRdb's table is partial and in-frame only. The sample has nearly 200,000 clones; around four fifths are singletons. There are 16 residues in the CDR3. Trimming at V came to 4 bases and at J to 4 bases, leaving 9 bases not matched to a gene. CDR1 and CDR2 from the germline V gene are KGHDR and SFDVKD. Sequencing input: peripheral blood. This chain links TRBV24-1 with TRBJ2-5; 9 bases agree with TRBD1. This clonotype was sampled from a human donor in a cohort sampled during active COVID-19. DNA of the CDR3: TGTGCCACCAGTGACGGGACAGGGAAAGTGGGAGAGACCCAGTACTTC. This codes for CATSDGTGKVGETQYF.